This T cell receptor beta chain stems from a study of T cell responses to AZD1222 COVID-19 vaccine. Germline V gene data show CDR1 as LNHDA and CDR2 as SQIVND (reference sequence). V gave up 5 bases and J gave up 0 bases, with 11 bases separating them. The CDR3 totals 15 residues. Generated by immunoSEQ multiplex PCR, the TCRdb table keeps only in-frame clones and is missing some. The data show 240,000 or so clones, just over 90% seen once. Study-level points and caveats: It should be noted that donors were predominantly white British and more often female, and clonal diversity was possibly underestimated. Sampled repertoires all dated from after the peak T cell response.

Remarks on this clone: What it binds is unknown.

The sample here was peripheral blood, taken on day 0 of AZD1222 vaccination. The chain joins TRBV19 to TRBJ1-3; D gene unclear. This receptor was obtained from an adult in good health. The chain's CDR3 is CASSAGIHSGNTIYF. Written as DNA, the CDR3 is TGTGCCAGTAGTGCCGGAATCCACTCTGGAAACACCATATATTTT. Filled out from reference TRBV19 and TRBJ1-3, the complete variable domain reads DGGITQSPKYLFRKEGQNVTLSCEQNLNHDAMYWYRQDPGQGLRLIYYSQIVNDFQKGDIAEGYSVSREKKESFPLTVTSAQKNPTAFYLCASSAGIHSGNTIYFGEGSWLTVV.